This T cell receptor (beta chain) was retrieved from a study of blood T cells in healthy people across ages. A second PCR of 7 to 11 cycles used a sample-barcoded 5' primer and a J-beta primer mix. TCRdb reprocessed the 5' RACE reads with MiXCR, giving one entry per CDR3 protein. The profile shows hundreds of thousands of distinct CDR3 sequences, approximately 60% of them singletons. In germline, CDR1 is SGHAT, CDR2 FQNNGV. V lost 1 base and J lost 4; bases outside the gene matches: 6. CDR3 length: 15 amino acids. The TCR originated in a man aged 35 to 55 in good health. The chain employs TRBV11-2 and TRBJ2-7; 8 positions agree with TRBD2. Input material: blood. The CDR3 nucleotides are TGTGCCAGCAGCTTAGCGTCTAGCGGGTGGTACGAGCAGTACTTC. Translation gives CASSLASSGWYEQYF.